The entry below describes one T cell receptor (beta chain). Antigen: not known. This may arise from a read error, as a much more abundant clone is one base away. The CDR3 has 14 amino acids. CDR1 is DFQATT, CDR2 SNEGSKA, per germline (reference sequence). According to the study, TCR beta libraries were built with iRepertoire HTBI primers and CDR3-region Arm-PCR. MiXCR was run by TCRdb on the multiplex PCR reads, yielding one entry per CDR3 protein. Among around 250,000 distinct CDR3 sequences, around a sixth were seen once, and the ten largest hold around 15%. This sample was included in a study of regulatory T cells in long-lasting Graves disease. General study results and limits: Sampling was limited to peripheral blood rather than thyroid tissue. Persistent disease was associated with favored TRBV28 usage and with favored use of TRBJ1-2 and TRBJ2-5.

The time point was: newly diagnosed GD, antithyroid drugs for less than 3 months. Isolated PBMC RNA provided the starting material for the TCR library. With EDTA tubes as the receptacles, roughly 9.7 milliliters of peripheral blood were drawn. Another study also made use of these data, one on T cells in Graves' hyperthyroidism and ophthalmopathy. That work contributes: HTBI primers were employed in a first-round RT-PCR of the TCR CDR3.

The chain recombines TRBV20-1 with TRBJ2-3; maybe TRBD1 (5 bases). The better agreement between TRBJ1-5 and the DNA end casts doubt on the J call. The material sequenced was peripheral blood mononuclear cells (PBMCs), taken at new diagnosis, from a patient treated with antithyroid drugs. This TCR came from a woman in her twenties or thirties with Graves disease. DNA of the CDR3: TGCAGCGTCGCCACCGGGCCGAAAAAGGGGACGCAGCATTTT. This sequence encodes CSVATGPKKGTQHF.